The 20 T cell receptor beta chains listed next were all sequenced from one sample in a study of CD8+ T cells in alopecia areata. Treatment denoted: oral pan-JAK inhibitor, 5-10 mg twice daily. After isolation, RNA underwent reverse transcription to generate cDNA as the sequencing template. Here immunoSEQ multiplex PCR was the method, and the copy in TCRdb shows in-frame clones only, minus some. The sample has around 290,000 clones; roughly 64% are singletons. The sample in question was CD4+ T cells sorted from blood, obtained at week 24, from a patient treated with tofacitinib. The receptors here all came from a human donor with alopecia areata.

This chain connects TRBV2 to TRBJ2-3, with 9 bases matching TRBD2. Trimming removed 3 bases from V and 2 bases from J; junction bases left unmatched: 9. CDR1 is SNHLY, CDR2 FYNNEI, per germline. This CDR3 is 17 amino acids long. The CDR3 is CASSDVSAGGPTDTQYF. CDR3 DNA sequence: TGTGCCAGCAGTGATGTATCGGCGGGGGGGCCCACAGATACGCAGTATTTT.

The V call is TRBV5-1, the J call TRBJ2-3; D is possibly TRBD2 (5 bases). There are 14 residues in the CDR3. The germline V gene has CDR1 SGHRS and CDR2 YFSETQ. Trimming cost V 4 bases and J 3 bases, with 12 bases left between them. CDR3 residues: CASSRSEATDTQYF. The CDR3 bases are TGCGCCAGCAGCCGTAGCGAGGCGACAGATACGCAGTATTTT.

V is TRBV6-5 and J is TRBJ2-5; TRBD1 is a possible D gene (6 bases). The V end lost 2 bases, the J end lost 5 bases, and 12 bases lay between the germline ends. Germline CDR1 is MNHEY and CDR2 is SVGAGI. The CDR3 runs 14 residues. CDR3 DNA sequence: TGTGCCAGCAGTTACCCGACAGGCGGCGAGACCCAGTACTTC. This sequence encodes CASSYPTGGETQYF.

There are a few counts of this clone. The J gene is TRBJ1-1, the V gene TRBV15, with a tentative D call TRBD1 (5 bases). Looked up from germline, CDR1 is LNHNV and CDR2 is YYDKDF (reference sequence). Trimming pared 1 base from V and 3 bases from J, leaving 12 bases between. The CDR3 contains 15 residues. CDR3 nucleotide sequence: TGTGCCACCAGCAGAGCCGGGGCTGGGGACACTGAAGCTTTCTTT. It encodes CATSRAGAGDTEAFF. Together with reference TRBV15 and TRBJ1-1, the CDR3 gives the full variable domain: DAMVIQNPRYQVTQFGKPVTLSCSQTLNHNVMYWYQQKSSQAPKLLFHYYDKDFNNEADTPDNFQSRRPNTSFCFLDIRSPGLGDTAMYLCATSRAGAGDTEAFFGQGTRLTVV.

This clone was detected only a few times. V is TRBV28 and J is TRBJ1-4; TRBD1 matches at 8 bases. The CDR3 runs 14 residues. Germline assignment: CDR1 MDHEN and CDR2 SYDVKM. V gave up 7 bases and J gave up 7 bases; unmatched junction bases: 8. This CDR3 reads CASTDPGGSEKLFF. DNA of the CDR3: TGTGCCAGCACAGACCCAGGGGGCTCTGAAAAACTGTTTTTT.

The genes are TRBV7-9 and TRBJ2-3; 7 nucleotides agree with TRBD1. Germline V CDR1 and CDR2: SEHNR, FQNEAQ (reference sequence). This CDR3 contains 15 residues. The V and J ends lost 5 bases and 5 bases, in that order; junction bases with no gene match: 10. CDR3 sequence: CASSGRTGYLDTQYF. CDR3 in DNA: TGTGCCAGCAGCGGACGGACAGGATACCTAGATACGCAGTATTTT.

This clone was recorded only once. The gene calls are TRBV9 and TRBJ1-6; D is ambiguous. The CDR3 consists of 14 residues. Germline values: CDR1 SGDLS, CDR2 YYNGEE. Trimming stripped 0 bases from V and 9 bases from J, with 10 bases between. The CDR3 protein is CASSVVGGRSPLHF. In DNA form, the CDR3 reads TGTGCCAGCAGCGTAGTTGGAGGTCGTTCACCCCTCCACTTT.

The chain employs TRBV2 and TRBJ1-2; D not certain. Looked up from germline, CDR1 is SNHLY and CDR2 is FYNNEI. The CDR3 runs 10 residues. V was pared by 2 bases and J by 7 bases, with 2 bases between. The CDR3 spells CASSERGYTF. The CDR3 nucleotides are TGTGCCAGCAGTGAACGTGGCTACACCTTC.

This chain uses TRBV28 with TRBJ1-1; D unresolved. The CDR3 covers 13 residues. From germline, CDR1 is MDHEN and CDR2 SYDVKM. V shed 2 bases and J shed 3 bases, with 7 bases lying between them. CDR3 nucleotide sequence: TGTGCCAGCAGTTTACGTTCGGACACTGAAGCTTTCTTT. Its translation: CASSLRSDTEAFF.

J is TRBJ2-7 and V is TRBV6-1; 8 bases line up with TRBD2. V lost 8 bases to trimming and J lost 7 bases; unmatched junction nucleotides: 10. The CDR3 extends over 13 amino acids. Per the germline V gene, CDR1 is MNHNS and CDR2 is SASEGT. CDR3 DNA: TGTGCCAGCGAAAGGACTAGCTTCACGGAGCAGTACTTC. Protein product: CASERTSFTEQYF.

CDR3: CASSLGPLWGARADGYTF. The CDR3, as DNA: TGCGCCAGCAGCTTGGGCCCCCTTTGGGGTGCTCGAGCGGATGGCTACACCTTC. The chain recombines TRBV5-1 with TRBJ1-2; D is unclear. Germline CDR1 reads SGHRS; CDR2 reads YFSETQ. The CDR3 is 18 amino acids. V lost 0 bases, J lost 6 bases, and 24 bases lay in between.

The chain couples TRBV5-1 to TRBJ2-1, with 12 bases aligning to TRBD1. CDR3 length equals 15 residues. Germline V gives CDR1 SGHRS, CDR2 YFSETQ. V gave up 4 bases and J gave up 6 bases; unmatched junction bases: 5. Written as DNA, the CDR3 is TGCGCCAGCAGCGCGGGACAGGGGGCGCGCAATGAGCAGTTCTTC. Translating gives CASSAGQGARNEQFF.

The chain is built from TRBV19 and TRBJ1-6; D possibly corresponds to TRBD1 (6 bases). Trimming took off 3 bases at V and 14 bases at J, with 11 bases between the two ends. The CDR3 is 12 residues long. Germline CDR1 LNHDA, CDR2 SQIVND (reference sequence). CDR3 DNA sequence: TGTGCCAGTAGTATGTTCAGGGGATCCCTCCACTTT. This gives the protein CASSMFRGSLHF. Using reference TRBV19 and TRBJ1-6 for the parts outside the CDR3, the full variable domain is DGGITQSPKYLFRKEGQNVTLSCEQNLNHDAMYWYRQDPGQGLRLIYYSQIVNDFQKGDIAEGYSVSREKKESFPLTVTSAQKNPTAFYLCASSMFRGSLHFGNGTRLTVT.

V gene TRBV10-3 combines with J gene TRBJ1-2; 7 nucleotides match TRBD1. The CDR3 runs 13 residues. Losses at the gene ends were 7 bases for V and 8 bases for J; bases not matched to a gene: 10. Germline loops: CDR1 ENHRY, CDR2 SYGVKD. Here the CDR3 reads CAITNNRGEGYTF. CDR3 DNA sequence: TGTGCCATCACCAATAACAGGGGAGAGGGCTACACCTTC.

V gene TRBV29-1 combines with J gene TRBJ2-1; D is unclear. V lost 4 bases to trimming and J lost 7 bases, with 11 bases between them. The CDR3 consists of 12 residues. The germline V gene has CDR1 SQVTM and CDR2 ANQGSEA. The CDR3 here is CSVAGFWNEQFF. The CDR3 DNA reads TGCAGCGTTGCCGGCTTCTGGAATGAGCAGTTCTTC.

The table lists this clone with a few counts. The CDR3 spells CASSPGAGRNTEAFF. In DNA, the CDR3 is TGCGCCAGCAGCCCCGGGGCTGGTCGGAACACTGAAGCTTTCTTT. The rearrangement links TRBV23-1 to TRBJ1-1, with D possibly being TRBD1 (5 bases). TRBV23-1 qualifies as an ORF whose function is uncertain. CDR3 length: 15 amino acids. V was trimmed by 6 bases and J by 1 base, leaving 15 bases between them.

The table lists this clone with a few counts. The chain couples TRBV9 to TRBJ2-4; the D is unclear. Germline V CDR1 and CDR2: SGDLS, YYNGEE. V was clipped by 3 bases and J by 0 bases, with 7 bases between them. The CDR3 extends over 14 amino acids. As DNA, the CDR3 is TGTGCCAGCAGCGACCGAGTAGCCAAAAACATTCAGTACTTC. Encoded protein: CASSDRVAKNIQYF.

This chain joins TRBV7-9 and TRBJ2-1, with D uncertain. Germline CDR1 reads SEHNR; CDR2 reads FQNEAQ (reference sequence). The CDR3 totals 11 residues. The V end lost 6 bases, the J end lost 8 bases, and 8 bases lay between the germline ends. CDR3 coding DNA: TGTGCCAGCAGTTTCGCAGATGAGCAGTTCTTC. The encoded protein is CASSFADEQFF. The full variable domain, with the rest looked up from reference TRBV7-9 and TRBJ2-1, is DTGVSQNPRHKITKRGQNVTFRCDPISEHNRLYWYRQTLGQGPEFLTYFQNEAQLEKSRLLSDRFSAERPKGSFSTLEIQRTEQGDSAMYLCASSFADEQFFGPGTRLTVL.

The chain combines TRBV9 with TRBJ2-5, with TRBD2 matching 10 bases. Germline-derived CDR1 and CDR2 are SGDLS and YYNGEE. The CDR3 spans 17 residues. The ends lost 2 bases at V and 5 bases at J; junction bases unmatched: 12. The CDR3 sequence: CASSVDEAGGLLETQYF. In DNA, the CDR3 is TGTGCCAGCAGCGTGGACGAAGCGGGGGGGCTGTTGGAGACCCAGTACTTC.

The chain joins TRBV5-4 to TRBJ2-2, with D unresolved. The length of the CDR3 is 15 residues. V lost 2 bases, J lost 0 bases, and 8 bases lay in between. Germline V gene lookup returns CDR1 SGHNT and CDR2 YYREEE (reference sequence). This chain's CDR3 is CASSFPKPNTGELFF. The CDR3 region has the DNA TGTGCCAGCAGCTTCCCGAAACCGAACACCGGGGAGCTGTTTTTT.